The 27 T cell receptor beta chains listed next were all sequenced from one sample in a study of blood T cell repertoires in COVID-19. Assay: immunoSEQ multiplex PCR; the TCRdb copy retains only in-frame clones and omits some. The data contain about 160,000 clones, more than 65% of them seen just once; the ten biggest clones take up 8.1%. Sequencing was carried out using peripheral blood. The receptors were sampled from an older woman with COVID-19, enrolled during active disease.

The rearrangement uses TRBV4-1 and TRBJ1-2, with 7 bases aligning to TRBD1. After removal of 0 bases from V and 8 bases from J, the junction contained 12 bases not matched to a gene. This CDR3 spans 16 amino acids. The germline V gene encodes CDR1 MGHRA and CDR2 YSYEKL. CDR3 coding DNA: TGCGCCAGCAGCCAAGAAGGAACAGGGGCCTTTTTGGGCTACACCTTC. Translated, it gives CASSQEGTGAFLGYTF.

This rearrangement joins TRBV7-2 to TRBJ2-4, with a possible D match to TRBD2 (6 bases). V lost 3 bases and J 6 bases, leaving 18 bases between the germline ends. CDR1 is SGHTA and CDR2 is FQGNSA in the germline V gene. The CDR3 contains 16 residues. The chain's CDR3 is CASSLLTSGFLNIQYF. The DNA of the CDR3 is TGTGCCAGCAGCTTGCTTACAAGCGGGTTTCTAAACATTCAGTACTTC.

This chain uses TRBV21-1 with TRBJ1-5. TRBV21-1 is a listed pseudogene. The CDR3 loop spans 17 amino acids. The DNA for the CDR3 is TGTGCCAGCAGCAAATTTGGAGGGGCTCTGGGCAATCAGCCCCAGCATTTT. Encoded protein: CASSKFGGALGNQPQHF.

The CDR3, as DNA: TGTGCCAGCAGTGTCGAGGCGGGGGCGTGGTATGGCTACACCTTC. Protein sequence: CASSVEAGAWYGYTF. The chain recombines TRBV6-4 with TRBJ1-2, with a tentative D call TRBD1 (6 bases). The germline CDR1 and CDR2 sequences are MRHNA and SNTAGT. Trimming removed 4 bases at V and 5 bases at J, with 17 bases between. CDR3 length: 15 residues.

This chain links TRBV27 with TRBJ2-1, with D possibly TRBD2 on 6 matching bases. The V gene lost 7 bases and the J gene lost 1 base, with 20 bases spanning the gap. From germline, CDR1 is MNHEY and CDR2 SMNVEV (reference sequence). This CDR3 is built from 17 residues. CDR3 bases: TGTGCCAGCATAGAAGCGGGTAGACGGGGGTCCTACAATGAGCAGTTCTTC. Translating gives CASIEAGRRGSYNEQFF.

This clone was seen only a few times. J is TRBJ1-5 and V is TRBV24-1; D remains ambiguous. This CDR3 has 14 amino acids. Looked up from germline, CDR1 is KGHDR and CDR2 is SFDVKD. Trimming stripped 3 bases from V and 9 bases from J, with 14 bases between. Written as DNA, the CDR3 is TGTGCCACCAGTGATGAAAGCTCCTACAGGCCCCAGCATTTT. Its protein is CATSDESSYRPQHF.

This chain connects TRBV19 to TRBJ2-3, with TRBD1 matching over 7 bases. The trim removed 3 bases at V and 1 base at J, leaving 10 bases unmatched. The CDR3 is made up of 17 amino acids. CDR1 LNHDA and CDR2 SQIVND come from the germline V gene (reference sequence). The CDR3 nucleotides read TGTGCCAGTAGTATGCGGACAGGAGTGGGGGGCACAGATACGCAGTATTTT. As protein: CASSMRTGVGGTDTQYF. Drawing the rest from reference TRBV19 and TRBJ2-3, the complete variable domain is DGGITQSPKYLFRKEGQNVTLSCEQNLNHDAMYWYRQDPGQGLRLIYYSQIVNDFQKGDIAEGYSVSREKKESFPLTVTSAQKNPTAFYLCASSMRTGVGGTDTQYFGPGTRLTVL.

CDR3 loop: CASKSEARYEQYF. The CDR3 nucleotides are TGTGCCAGCAAATCAGAGGCTCGCTACGAGCAGTACTTC. V usage is TRBV2 and J usage is TRBJ2-7, with D unresolved. This CDR3 is 13 amino acids long. The germline V gene encodes CDR1 SNHLY and CDR2 FYNNEI. Trimming removed 7 bases from V and 3 bases from J, with 13 bases in between.

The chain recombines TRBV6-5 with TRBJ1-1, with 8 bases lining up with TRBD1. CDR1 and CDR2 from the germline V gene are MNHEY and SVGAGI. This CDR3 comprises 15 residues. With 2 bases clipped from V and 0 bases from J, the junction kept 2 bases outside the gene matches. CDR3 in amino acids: CASSYTGGMNTEAFF. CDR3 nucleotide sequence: TGTGCCAGCAGTTACACAGGGGGAATGAACACTGAAGCTTTCTTT.

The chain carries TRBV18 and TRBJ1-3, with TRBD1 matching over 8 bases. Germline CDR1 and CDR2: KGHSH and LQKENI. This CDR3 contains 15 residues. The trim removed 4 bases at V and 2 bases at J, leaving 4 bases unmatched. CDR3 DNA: TGTGCCAGCTCACTAGACAGGGGACCTGGAAACACCATATATTTT. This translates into CASSLDRGPGNTIYF.

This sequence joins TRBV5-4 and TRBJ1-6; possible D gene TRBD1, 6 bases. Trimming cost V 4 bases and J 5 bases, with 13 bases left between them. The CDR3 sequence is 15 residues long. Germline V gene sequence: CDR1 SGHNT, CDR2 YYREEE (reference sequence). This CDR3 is CASSLKQGNNSPLHF. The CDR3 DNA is TGTGCCAGCAGCCTCAAACAGGGAAATAATTCACCCCTCCACTTT.

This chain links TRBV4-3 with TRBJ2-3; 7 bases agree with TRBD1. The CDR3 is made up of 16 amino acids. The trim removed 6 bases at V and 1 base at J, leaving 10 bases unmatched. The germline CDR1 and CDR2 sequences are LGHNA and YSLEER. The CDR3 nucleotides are TGCGCCAGCAGTCCTACCGGGACAGAAGGCACAGATACGCAGTATTTT. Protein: CASSPTGTEGTDTQYF.

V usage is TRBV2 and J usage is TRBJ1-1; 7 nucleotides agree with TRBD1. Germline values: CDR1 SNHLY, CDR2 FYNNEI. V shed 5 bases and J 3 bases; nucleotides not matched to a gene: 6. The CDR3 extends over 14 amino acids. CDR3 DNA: TGTGCCAGCAGTACCAGACAGGGATACACTGAAGCTTTCTTT. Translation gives CASSTRQGYTEAFF.

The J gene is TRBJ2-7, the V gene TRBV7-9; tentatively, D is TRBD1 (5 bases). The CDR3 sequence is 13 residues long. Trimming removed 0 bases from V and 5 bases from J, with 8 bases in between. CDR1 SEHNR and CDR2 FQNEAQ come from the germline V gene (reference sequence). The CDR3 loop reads CASSLAGANEQYV. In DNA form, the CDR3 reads TGTGCCAGCAGCTTAGCAGGGGCCAACGAGCAGTACGTC.

CDR3 residues: CASGPGQGGVETQYF. The CDR3 DNA reads as TGTGCTAGTGGCCCTGGGCAGGGTGGGGTCGAGACCCAGTACTTC. The chain recombines TRBV12-5 with TRBJ2-5; a weak D match, TRBD1 (5 bases). This CDR3 spans 15 amino acids. Between the trimmed V and J ends, which lost 6 bases and 5 bases, there was a span of 19 bases. Germline V lookup: CDR1 LGHNT, CDR2 FRNRAP.

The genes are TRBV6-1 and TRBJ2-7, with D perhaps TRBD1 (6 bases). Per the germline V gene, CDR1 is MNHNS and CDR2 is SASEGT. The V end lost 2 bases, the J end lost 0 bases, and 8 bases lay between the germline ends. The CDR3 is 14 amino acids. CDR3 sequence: CASSERGSSYEQYV. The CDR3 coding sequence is TGTGCCAGCAGTGAAAGGGGGAGCTCCTACGAGCAGTACGTC.

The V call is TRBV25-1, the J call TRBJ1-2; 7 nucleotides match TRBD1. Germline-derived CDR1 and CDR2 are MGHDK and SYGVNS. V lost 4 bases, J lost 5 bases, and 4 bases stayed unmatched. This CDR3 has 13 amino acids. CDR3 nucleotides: TGTGCCAGCAGTGGACAGGGTGTGTATGGCTACACCTTC. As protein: CASSGQGVYGYTF.

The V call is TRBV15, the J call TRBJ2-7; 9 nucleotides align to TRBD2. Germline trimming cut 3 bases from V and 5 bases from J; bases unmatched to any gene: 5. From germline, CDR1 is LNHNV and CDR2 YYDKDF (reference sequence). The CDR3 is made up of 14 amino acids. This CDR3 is CATSSLAGSNEQYF. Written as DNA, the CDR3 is TGTGCCACCAGCAGTCTAGCGGGAAGCAACGAGCAGTACTTC.

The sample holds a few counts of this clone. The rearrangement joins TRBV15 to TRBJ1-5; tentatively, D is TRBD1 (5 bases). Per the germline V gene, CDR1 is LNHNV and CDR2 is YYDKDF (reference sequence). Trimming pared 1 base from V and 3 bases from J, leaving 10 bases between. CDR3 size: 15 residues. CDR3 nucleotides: TGTGCCACCAGCAGAGGGGGCGGCGTCAATCAGCCCCAGCATTTT. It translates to CATSRGGGVNQPQHF. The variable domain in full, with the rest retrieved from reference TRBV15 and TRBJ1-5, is DAMVIQNPRYQVTQFGKPVTLSCSQTLNHNVMYWYQQKSSQAPKLLFHYYDKDFNNEADTPDNFQSRRPNTSFCFLDIRSPGLGDTAMYLCATSRGGGVNQPQHFGDGTRLSIL.

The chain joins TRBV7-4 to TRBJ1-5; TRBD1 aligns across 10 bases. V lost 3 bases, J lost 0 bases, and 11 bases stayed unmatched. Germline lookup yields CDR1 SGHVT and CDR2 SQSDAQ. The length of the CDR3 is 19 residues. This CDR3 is CASSFGQGVYGYSNQPQHF. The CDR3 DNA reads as TGTGCCAGCAGCTTTGGACAGGGGGTTTATGGATATAGCAATCAGCCCCAGCATTTT.

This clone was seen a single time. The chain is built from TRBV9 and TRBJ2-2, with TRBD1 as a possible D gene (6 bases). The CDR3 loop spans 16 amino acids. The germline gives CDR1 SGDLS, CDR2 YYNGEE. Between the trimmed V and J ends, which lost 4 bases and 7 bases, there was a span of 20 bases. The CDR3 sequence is CASSTTRGTWVGELFF. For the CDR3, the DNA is TGTGCCAGCAGCACAACGAGGGGGACGTGGGTCGGGGAGCTGTTTTTT.

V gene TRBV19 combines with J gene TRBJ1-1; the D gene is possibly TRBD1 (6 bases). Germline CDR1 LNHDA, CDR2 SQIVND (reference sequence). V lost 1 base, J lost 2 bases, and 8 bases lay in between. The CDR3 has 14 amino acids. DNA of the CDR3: TGTGCCAGTAGTATAGGGACAGAAAACACTGAAGCTTTCTTT. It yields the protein CASSIGTENTEAFF. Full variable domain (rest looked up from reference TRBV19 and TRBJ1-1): DGGITQSPKYLFRKEGQNVTLSCEQNLNHDAMYWYRQDPGQGLRLIYYSQIVNDFQKGDIAEGYSVSREKKESFPLTVTSAQKNPTAFYLCASSIGTENTEAFFGQGTRLTVV.

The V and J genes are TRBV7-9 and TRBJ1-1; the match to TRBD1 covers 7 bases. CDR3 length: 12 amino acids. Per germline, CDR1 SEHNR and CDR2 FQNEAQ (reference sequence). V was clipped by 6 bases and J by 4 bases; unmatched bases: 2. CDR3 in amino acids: CASSQGGTEAFF. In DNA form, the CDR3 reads TGTGCCAGCAGTCAGGGGGGCACTGAAGCTTTCTTT.

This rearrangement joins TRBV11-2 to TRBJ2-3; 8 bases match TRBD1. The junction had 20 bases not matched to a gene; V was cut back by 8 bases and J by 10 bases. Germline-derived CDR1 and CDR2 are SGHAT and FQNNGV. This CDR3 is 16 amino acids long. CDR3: CASAPTSRGPLNAQYF. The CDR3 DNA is TGTGCCAGCGCCCCGACCTCCAGGGGGCCCTTGAATGCGCAGTATTTT.

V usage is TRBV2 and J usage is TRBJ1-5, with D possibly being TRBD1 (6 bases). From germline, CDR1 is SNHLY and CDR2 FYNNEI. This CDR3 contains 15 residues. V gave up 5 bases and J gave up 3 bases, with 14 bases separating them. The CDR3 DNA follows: TGTGCCAGCAGTTACGAGACAGGAACCAATCAGCCCCAGCATTTT. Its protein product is CASSYETGTNQPQHF.

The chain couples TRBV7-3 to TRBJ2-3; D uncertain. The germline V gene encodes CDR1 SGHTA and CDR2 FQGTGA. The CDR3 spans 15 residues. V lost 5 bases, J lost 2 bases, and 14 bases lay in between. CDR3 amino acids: CASSLLMSPTDTQYF. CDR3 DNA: TGTGCCAGCAGCCTGCTAATGTCCCCCACAGATACGCAGTATTTT.

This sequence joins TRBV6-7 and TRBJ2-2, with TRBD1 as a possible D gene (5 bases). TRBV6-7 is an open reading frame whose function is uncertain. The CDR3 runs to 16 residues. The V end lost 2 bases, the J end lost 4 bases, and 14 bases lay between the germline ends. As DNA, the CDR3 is TGTGCCAGCAGTTACGTGGGGCCCGCGTCCACCGGGGAGCTGTTTTTT. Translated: CASSYVGPASTGELFF.